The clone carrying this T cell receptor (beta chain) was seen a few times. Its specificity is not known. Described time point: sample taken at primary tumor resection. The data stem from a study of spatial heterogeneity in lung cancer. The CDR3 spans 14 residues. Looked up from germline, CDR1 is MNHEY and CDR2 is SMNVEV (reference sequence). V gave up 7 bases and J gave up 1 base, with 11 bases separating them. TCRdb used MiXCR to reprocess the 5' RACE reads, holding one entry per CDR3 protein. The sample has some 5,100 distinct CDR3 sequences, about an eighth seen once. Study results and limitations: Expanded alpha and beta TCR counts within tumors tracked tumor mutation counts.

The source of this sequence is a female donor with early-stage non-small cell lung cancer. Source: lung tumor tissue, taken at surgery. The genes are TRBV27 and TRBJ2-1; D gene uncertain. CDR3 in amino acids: CASKGALSYNEQFF. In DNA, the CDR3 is TGTGCCAGCAAGGGCGCATTATCCTACAATGAGCAGTTCTTC.